This section outlines one TCR beta chain sequence together with its context. This clone has just one count. The specificity of this receptor is unknown. No base-level quality is on record; no much larger clone is a single base apart. The CDR3 regions of human TCRbeta chains were analyzed by immunosequencing. As for the authors' bioinformatics: TCRs in the repertoires were matched against a reference library of SARS-CoV-2-specific TCRs that had been generated with the MIRA antigen-specificity platform. Breadth was defined as the fraction of unique TCRs that were SARS-CoV-2-associated. Depth was defined as the fraction of total T cells that were SARS-CoV-2-associated. Using the MIRA data, every spike-specific TCR was mapped to the spike region that the TCR reacted to and assigned to either a CD4 or a CD8 class. Log10-transformed breadth and depth values were compared by one-way ANOVA with Sidak's multiple comparisons tests. TCRdb obtained this table from immuneACCESS and retained in-frame rearrangements with V and J assigned. These tables miss some clones; where compared with another copy, unresolved V genes account for less than half of the shortfall, and the remainder is unexplained. Clonal size and the V and J genes are those of that table, whereas D and trimming came from the DNA. Here the sample has over 150,000 clones; 92% occur a single time. The ten largest clones add up to roughly 4.5% of the sample.

This sample is drawn from a study of T cell responses to AZD1222 COVID-19 vaccine (dated by TCRdb to the early 2020s). In the study overall: TCR sequencing was performed for about 240 trial participants, of whom around 210 were given two doses of AZD1222 and some 26 were given two doses of MenACWY control vaccine. Trial participants were enrolled into age subgroups of 18-55, 56-69 and 70-plus years, which contained around 140, 26 and 57 TCR-sequenced participants, respectively. Study-wide conclusions, independent of this receptor: Participants were mostly white British and included more females than males, and it was suggested by the authors that clonal diversity may have been underestimated. Because no day 14 peak-response samples were available, repertoires were characterized only after the peak T cell response. Spike-specific TCR breadth and depth rose significantly after two AZD1222 doses compared with day 0 and with MenACWY recipients. Conclusions about previously exposed vaccinees are limited because only a handful of AZD1222 recipients were SARS-CoV-2 seropositive at baseline. In the small 56-69-year group, the increase in depth fell short of significance, most likely because of low power. Vaccine-associated CD4 TCRs spanned the whole spike protein, with dominant responses in regions 160-218 and 743-854. Epitopes outside the regions mutated in the B.1.351 and B.1.1.7 variants were reportedly recognized by nearly half of the unique spike-specific TCRs.

Taken with the paper, the label for time point translates to: baseline before first vaccination. The treatment or condition label, as the study defines it: meningococcal conjugate vaccine given as trial control. Samples from vaccinated people were obtained from the UK trials COV001 and COV002, which included a single-blind randomized controlled phase 2/3 trial of AZD1222 (ChAdOx1 nCoV-19) in healthy adults. For TCRbeta chain sequencing, PBMC samples from trial participants were taken at day 0 and at day 28 after the second dose. V is clipped by 2 bases and J by 7 bases, and the sequence between their germline boundaries is 15 bases long. Its CDR3 holds 13 amino acids, cysteine through phenylalanine. Only the CDR3 portion is preserved as DNA: 39 bases, with reading frame beginning at the first base. From the germline V gene (reference sequence), CDR1 is GTSNPN and CDR2 is SVGIG.

Sequencing used peripheral blood, obtained on day 0 of MenACWY control vaccination. This clonotype was obtained from an adult in good health. The chain was built from TRBV30 and TRBJ2-7; a weak D assignment points to TRBD1 (7 bases agree). The sequenced DNA: TGTGCCTGGAGTCCGACAGGGAGGTATGAGCAGTACTTC. This yields the protein CAWSPTGRYEQYF.